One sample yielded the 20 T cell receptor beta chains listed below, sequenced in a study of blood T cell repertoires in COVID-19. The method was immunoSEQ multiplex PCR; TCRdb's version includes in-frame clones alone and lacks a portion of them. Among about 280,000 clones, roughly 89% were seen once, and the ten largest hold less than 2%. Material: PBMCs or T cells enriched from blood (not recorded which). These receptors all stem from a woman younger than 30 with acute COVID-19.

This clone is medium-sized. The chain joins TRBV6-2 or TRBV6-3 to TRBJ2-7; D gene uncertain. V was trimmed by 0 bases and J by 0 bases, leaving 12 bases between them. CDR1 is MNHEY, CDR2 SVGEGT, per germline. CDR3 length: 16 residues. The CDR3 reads CASSYSRLTGSYEQYF. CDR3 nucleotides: TGTGCCAGCAGTTACTCGAGGCTAACCGGCTCCTACGAGCAGTACTTC.

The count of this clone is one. The CDR3: CASSQGLAESSYEQYF. In nucleotides, the CDR3 is TGCGCCAGCAGCCAAGGTCTAGCGGAGAGCTCCTACGAGCAGTACTTC. V is TRBV4-3 and J is TRBJ2-7, with 7 bases matching TRBD2. The V gene's germline CDR1 is LGHNA and CDR2 YSLEER. V lost 1 base to trimming and J lost 0 bases; unmatched junction nucleotides: 6. The CDR3 contains 16 residues.

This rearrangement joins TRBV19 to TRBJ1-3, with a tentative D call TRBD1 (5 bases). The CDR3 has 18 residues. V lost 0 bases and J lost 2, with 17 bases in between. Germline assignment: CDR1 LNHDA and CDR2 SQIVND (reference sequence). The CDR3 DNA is TGTGCCAGTAGTATAGAGGGACGGAGGGGAACGACTGGAAACACCATATATTTT. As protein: CASSIEGRRGTTGNTIYF.

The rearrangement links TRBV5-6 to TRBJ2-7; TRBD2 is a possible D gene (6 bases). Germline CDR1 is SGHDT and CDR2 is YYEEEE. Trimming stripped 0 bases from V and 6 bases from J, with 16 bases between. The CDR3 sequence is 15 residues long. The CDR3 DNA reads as TGTGCCAGCAGCTTGGAAGGCTCTCTAGCGAGCGAGCAGTACTTC. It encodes CASSLEGSLASEQYF.

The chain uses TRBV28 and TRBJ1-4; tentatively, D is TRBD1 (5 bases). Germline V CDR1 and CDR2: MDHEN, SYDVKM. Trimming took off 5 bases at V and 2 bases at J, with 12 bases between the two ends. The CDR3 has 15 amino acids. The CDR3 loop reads CASSSQGSTNEKLFF. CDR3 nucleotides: TGTGCCAGCAGTAGTCAGGGATCTACTAATGAAAAACTGTTTTTT.

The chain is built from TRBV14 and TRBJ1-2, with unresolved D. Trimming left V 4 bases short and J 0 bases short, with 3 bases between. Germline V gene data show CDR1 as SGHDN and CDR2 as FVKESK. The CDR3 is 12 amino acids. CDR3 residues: CASSRANYGYTF. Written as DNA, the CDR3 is TGTGCCAGCAGCCGAGCTAACTATGGCTACACCTTC.

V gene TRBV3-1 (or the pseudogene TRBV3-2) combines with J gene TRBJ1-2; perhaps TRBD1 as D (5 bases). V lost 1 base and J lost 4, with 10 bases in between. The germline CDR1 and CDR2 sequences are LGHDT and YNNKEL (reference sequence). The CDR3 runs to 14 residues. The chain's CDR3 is CASSQAGPSYGYTF. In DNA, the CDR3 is TGTGCCAGCAGCCAAGCAGGGCCCTCCTATGGCTACACCTTC.

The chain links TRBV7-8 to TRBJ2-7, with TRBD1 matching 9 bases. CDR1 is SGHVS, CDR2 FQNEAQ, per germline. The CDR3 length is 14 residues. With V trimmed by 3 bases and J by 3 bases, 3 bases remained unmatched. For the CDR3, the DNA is TGTGCCAGCAGCTTTCCGGACAGGGGCTACGAGCAGTACTTC. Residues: CASSFPDRGYEQYF.

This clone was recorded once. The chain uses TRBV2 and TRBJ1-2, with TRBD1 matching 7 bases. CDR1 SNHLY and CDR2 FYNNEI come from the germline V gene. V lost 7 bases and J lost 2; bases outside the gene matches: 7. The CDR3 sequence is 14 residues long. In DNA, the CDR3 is TGTGCCAGCAAAGCAGTGACAGGGAACTATGGCTACACCTTC. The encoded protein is CASKAVTGNYGYTF.

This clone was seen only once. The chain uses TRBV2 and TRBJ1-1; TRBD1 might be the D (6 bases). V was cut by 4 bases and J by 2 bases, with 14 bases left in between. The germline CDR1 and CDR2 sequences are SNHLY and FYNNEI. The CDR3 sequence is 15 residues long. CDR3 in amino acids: CASSGPGQRNTEAFF. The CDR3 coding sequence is TGTGCCAGCAGTGGGCCGGGACAAAGAAACACTGAAGCTTTCTTT.

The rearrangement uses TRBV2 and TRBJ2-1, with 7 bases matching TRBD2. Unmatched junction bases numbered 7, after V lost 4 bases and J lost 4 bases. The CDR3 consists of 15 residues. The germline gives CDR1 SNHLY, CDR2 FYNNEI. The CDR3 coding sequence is TGTGCCAGCAGTGTAGAGACTAGCTTATACAATGAGCAGTTCTTC. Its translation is CASSVETSLYNEQFF.

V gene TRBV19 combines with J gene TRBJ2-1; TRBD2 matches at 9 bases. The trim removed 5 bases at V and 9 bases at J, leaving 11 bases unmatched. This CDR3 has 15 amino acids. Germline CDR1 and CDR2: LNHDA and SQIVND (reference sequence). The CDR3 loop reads CASSSAPSGASEQFF. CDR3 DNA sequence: TGTGCCAGTAGTTCCGCCCCTAGCGGGGCGAGTGAGCAGTTCTTC. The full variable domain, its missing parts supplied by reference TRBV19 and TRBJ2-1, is DGGITQSPKYLFRKEGQNVTLSCEQNLNHDAMYWYRQDPGQGLRLIYYSQIVNDFQKGDIAEGYSVSREKKESFPLTVTSAQKNPTAFYLCASSSAPSGASEQFFGPGTRLTVL.

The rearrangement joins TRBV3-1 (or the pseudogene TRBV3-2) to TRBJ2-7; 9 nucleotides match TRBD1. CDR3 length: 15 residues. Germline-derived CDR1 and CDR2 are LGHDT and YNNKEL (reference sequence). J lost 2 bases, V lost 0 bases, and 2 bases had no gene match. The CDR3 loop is CASSQEGTGPYEQYF. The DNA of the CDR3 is TGTGCCAGCAGCCAAGAAGGGACAGGGCCCTACGAGCAGTACTTC.

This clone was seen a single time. The CDR3 coding sequence is TGTGCCAGTAGTATAGGAGCGGGAGGGTCTGGGGCCAACGTCCTGACTTTC. It specifies CASSIGAGGSGANVLTF. This sequence joins TRBV19 and TRBJ2-6, with TRBD2 identical over 10 bases. J gave up 1 base and V 1 base, and 1 base lay outside the gene matches. The CDR3 loop spans 17 amino acids. Germline V lookup: CDR1 LNHDA, CDR2 SQIVND (reference sequence).

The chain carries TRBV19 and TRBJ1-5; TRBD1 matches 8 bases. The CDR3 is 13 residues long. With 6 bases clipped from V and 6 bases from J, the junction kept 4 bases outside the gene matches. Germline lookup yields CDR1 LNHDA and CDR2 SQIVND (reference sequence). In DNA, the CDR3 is TGTGCCAGTAGCAAACAGGGGGGTCAGCCCCAGCATTTT. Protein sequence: CASSKQGGQPQHF.

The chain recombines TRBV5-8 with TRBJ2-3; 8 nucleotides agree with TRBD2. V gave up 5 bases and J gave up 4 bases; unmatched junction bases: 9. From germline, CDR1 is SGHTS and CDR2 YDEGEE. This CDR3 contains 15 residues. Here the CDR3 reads CASSVTGGPADTQYF. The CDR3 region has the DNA TGTGCCAGCAGTGTTACGGGAGGGCCGGCAGATACGCAGTATTTT.

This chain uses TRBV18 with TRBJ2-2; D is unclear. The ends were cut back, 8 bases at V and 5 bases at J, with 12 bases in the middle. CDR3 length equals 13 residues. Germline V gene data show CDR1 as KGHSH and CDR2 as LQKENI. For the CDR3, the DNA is TGTGCCAGCCGACGAGACGGGACCGGGGAGCTGTTTTTT. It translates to CASRRDGTGELFF.

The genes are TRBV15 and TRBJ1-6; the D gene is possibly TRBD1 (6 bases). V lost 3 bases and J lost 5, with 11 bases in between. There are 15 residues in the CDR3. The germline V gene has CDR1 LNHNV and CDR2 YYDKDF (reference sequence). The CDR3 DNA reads TGTGCCACCAGCAGGTCTCAGGGGAATAATTCACCCCTCCACTTT. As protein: CATSRSQGNNSPLHF. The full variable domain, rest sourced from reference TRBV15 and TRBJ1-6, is DAMVIQNPRYQVTQFGKPVTLSCSQTLNHNVMYWYQQKSSQAPKLLFHYYDKDFNNEADTPDNFQSRRPNTSFCFLDIRSPGLGDTAMYLCATSRSQGNNSPLHFGNGTRLTVT.

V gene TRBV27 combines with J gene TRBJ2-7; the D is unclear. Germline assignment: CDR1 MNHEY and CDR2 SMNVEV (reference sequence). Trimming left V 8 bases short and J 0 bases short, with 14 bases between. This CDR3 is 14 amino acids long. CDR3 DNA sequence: TGTGCCAGCGCCCGGAGCAGATACTCCTACGAGCAGTACTTC. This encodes CASARSRYSYEQYF.

CDR3 sequence reads: CASSSGQPNEKLFF. CDR3 bases: TGTGCCAGCAGCTCGGGACAGCCAAATGAAAAACTGTTTTTT. This sequence joins TRBV9 and TRBJ1-4; TRBD1 agrees at 7 bases. V dropped 4 bases and J dropped 5; count of bases not matched to a gene: 5. There are 14 residues in the CDR3. Germline CDR1 SGDLS, CDR2 YYNGEE.